These T cell receptor beta chains were read from a single sample in a study of blood T cell repertoires in COVID-19. Libraries were prepared by immunoSEQ multiplex PCR; TCRdb keeps only in-frame clonotypes and omits some of them. The sample lists 75,000 to 90,000 clones, roughly 80% occurring once. Sequencing input: peripheral blood. The receptors come from a human donor in a cohort sampled during active COVID-19. The CDR3 runs from the conserved cysteine through the conserved F or W. Each record gives: D gene, clone size, J gene, V gene, CDR3 protein, CDR3 DNA. The D gene is left open where the match is weak. Not all rows give a size; the values are once, few, many and, for expanded clones, a class.

D: -
size: -
J: TRBJ2-7
V: TRBV2
CDR3: CASSEMGGPSF
DNA: TGTGCCAGCAGTGAAATGGGCGGGCCCAGCTTC

D: -
size: -
J: TRBJ1-2
V: TRBV29-1
CDR3: CSVDRQDYGYTF
DNA: TGCAGCGTTGACCGACAAGACTATGGCTACACCTTC

D: -
size: -
J: TRBJ1-5
V: TRBV30
CDR3: CAWSRTNSNQPQHF
DNA: TGTGCCTGGAGTCGGACTAATAGCAATCAGCCCCAGCATTTT

D: -
size: -
J: TRBJ1-1
V: TRBV6-6
CDR3: CASSRGMNTEAFF
DNA: TGTGCCAGCTCCCGGGGAATGAACACTGAAGCTTTCTTT

D: -
size: -
J: TRBJ2-3
V: TRBV24-1
CDR3: CATSDYQGNPTDTQYF
DNA: TGTGCCACCAGTGATTATCAGGGGAACCCCACGGATACGCAGTATTTT

D: -
size: -
J: TRBJ2-1
V: TRBV3-1/TRBV3-2
CDR3: CASSHRGVDNEQFF
DNA: TGTGCCAGCAGCCACAGGGGGGTCGACAATGAGCAGTTCTTC

D: -
size: -
J: TRBJ1-2
V: TRBV5-1
CDR3: CASSLAQANNYGYTF
DNA: TGCGCCAGCAGCTTGGCGCAGGCGAATAACTATGGCTACACCTTC

D: TRBD1
size: -
J: TRBJ1-3
V: TRBV7-9
CDR3: CASSPDRDSGNTIYF
DNA: TGTGCCAGCAGCCCCGACAGGGACTCTGGAAACACCATATATTTT

D: -
size: -
J: TRBJ2-5
V: TRBV3-1/TRBV3-2
CDR3: CASSQARGYPQETQYF
DNA: TGTGCCAGCAGCCAAGCCCGCGGGTACCCCCAAGAGACCCAGTACTTC

D: -
size: -
J: TRBJ2-5
V: TRBV28
CDR3: CASSLFGDQETQYF
DNA: TGTGCCAGCAGTTTATTTGGAGACCAAGAGACCCAGTACTTC

D: -
size: -
J: TRBJ1-1
V: TRBV29-1
CDR3: CSVSDKVNTEAFF
DNA: TGCAGCGTTTCGGACAAAGTGAACACTGAAGCTTTCTTT

D: TRBD2
size: once
J: TRBJ2-3
V: TRBV7-2
CDR3: CASSLAGTSGSTDTQYF
DNA: TGTGCCAGCAGCTTAGCGGGGACTAGCGGTAGCACAGATACGCAGTATTTT

D: TRBD1
size: -
J: TRBJ2-5
V: TRBV28
CDR3: CASSGGTGYNQETQYF
DNA: TGTGCCAGCAGTGGAGGGACAGGGTACAACCAAGAGACCCAGTACTTC

D: TRBD1
size: -
J: TRBJ2-3
V: TRBV11-2
CDR3: CASSFRNRGDTDTQYF
DNA: TGTGCCAGCAGCTTTAGGAACAGGGGGGACACAGATACGCAGTATTTT

D: -
size: -
J: TRBJ2-5
V: TRBV5-1
CDR3: CASAGRSDQETQYF
DNA: TGCGCCAGCGCCGGTCGTTCGGACCAAGAGACCCAGTACTTC

D: -
size: many
J: TRBJ2-3
V: TRBV5-4
CDR3: CASSLASSGTQYF
DNA: TGTGCCAGCAGCTTAGCGTCCTCCGGTACGCAGTATTTT

D: TRBD1
size: -
J: TRBJ1-2
V: TRBV7-3
CDR3: CASRREGTALFGEGYTF
DNA: TGTGCCAGCAGAAGAGAGGGGACAGCCCTCTTCGGTGAAGGCTACACCTTC

D: TRBD2
size: -
J: TRBJ2-1
V: TRBV6-5
CDR3: CASTLAGLGNEQFF
DNA: TGTGCCAGCACCTTAGCGGGGCTCGGTAATGAGCAGTTCTTC

D: TRBD1
size: -
J: TRBJ1-4
V: TRBV30
CDR3: CAWSALTGSGTNEKLFF
DNA: TGTGCCTGGAGTGCTTTGACAGGGTCAGGGACTAATGAAAAACTGTTTTTT

D: -
size: -
J: TRBJ2-7
V: TRBV28
CDR3: CASSLFSPGNSYEQYF
DNA: TGTGCCAGCAGTTTATTTAGCCCAGGGAACTCCTACGAGCAGTACTTC

D: -
size: -
J: TRBJ2-7
V: TRBV6-5
CDR3: CASTSRTALGEQYF
DNA: TGTGCCAGCACTAGTCGGACAGCGCTGGGGGAGCAGTACTTC

D: TRBD1
size: many
J: TRBJ2-6
V: TRBV27
CDR3: CASSLSFTRQGISGANVLTF
DNA: TGTGCCAGCAGTTTATCATTCACGAGACAGGGGATCTCTGGGGCCAACGTCCTGACTTTC

D: TRBD1
size: -
J: TRBJ2-1
V: TRBV2
CDR3: CASISGQGADNEQFF
DNA: TGTGCCAGCATCTCGGGACAGGGGGCGGACAATGAGCAGTTCTTC

D: -
size: -
J: TRBJ1-1
V: TRBV10-2
CDR3: CASSESRANTEAFF
DNA: TGCGCCAGCAGTGAGTCCAGGGCGAACACTGAAGCTTTCTTT

D: TRBD1
size: -
J: TRBJ1-1
V: TRBV19
CDR3: CASSTQGKTEAFF
DNA: TGTGCCAGTAGTACACAGGGGAAGACTGAAGCTTTCTTT